This TCR beta chain was obtained from a study of blood T cell repertoires in COVID-19. Profiled with immunoSEQ multiplex PCR; TCRdb holds only in-frame clones, not every one. Of 400,000 to 450,000 clones listed, around 89% are singletons. Patients of the Seattle cohort, enrolled during active infection, were followed longitudinally. The V segment lost 6 bases and the J segment 10 bases; nucleotides outside the gene matches: 4. Per germline, CDR1 MDHEN and CDR2 SYDVKM. CDR3 size: 13 residues. This clone was observed a single time. The J gene is TRBJ1-6, the V gene TRBV28; 9 nucleotides agree with TRBD1. Source material: peripheral blood. The TCR comes from a woman aged 40 to 50 with COVID-19, enrolled during active disease. In nucleotides, the CDR3 is TGTGCCAGCAGGGGACAGGGAGAATCACCCCTCCACTTT. Translated: CASRGQGESPLHF.